A single sample gave rise to the 14 T cell receptor beta chains below, sequenced in a study of CD8 T cells in ankylosing spondylitis. General study results and limits: Seemingly distinctive of ankylosing spondylitis blood was a TCR beta motif formed by eight highly homologous variants.

MiXCR was run by TCRdb on the 5' RACE reads, yielding one entry per CDR3 protein. The data show roughly 490,000 distinct CDR3 sequences, roughly 5.2% seen once. Which antigens these TCRs recognize remains unknown. Sequenced sample: blood, either unsorted or a sorted T cell fraction (not recorded which). The receptors originated from a male donor with ankylosing spondylitis.

This clonotype has ten or more counts. This chain's CDR3 is CASSLSLMNTEAFF. CDR3 bases: TGCGCCAGCAGCTTGAGCCTGATGAACACTGAAGCTTTCTTT. This chain uses TRBV5-1 with TRBJ1-1; no definite D call. The CDR3 loop spans 14 amino acids. V lost 1 base, J lost 0 bases, and 7 bases lay in between. Germline V CDR1 and CDR2: SGHRS, YFSETQ.

At least ten counts were recorded for this clonotype. The chain employs TRBV10-3 and TRBJ2-1; unclear D gene. Between the trimmed V and J ends, which lost 3 bases and 2 bases, there was a span of 14 bases. Germline V gene sequence: CDR1 ENHRY, CDR2 SYGVKD. This CDR3 has 16 amino acids. The CDR3 region is CAISEVGSPAYNEQFF. The CDR3 DNA reads TGTGCCATCAGTGAAGTCGGAAGTCCGGCCTACAATGAGCAGTTCTTC.

This clonotype came up many times. The chain employs TRBV3-1 and TRBJ2-7; TRBD1 or TRBD2 may be the D gene (5 bases each). Germline values: CDR1 LGHDT, CDR2 YNNKEL (reference sequence). Trimming shortened V by 1 base and J by 7 bases, and 14 bases separated the two germline ends. This CDR3 contains 14 residues. The CDR3 DNA reads as TGTGCCAGCAGCCAAGTCCGGGGCCCTTGGGAGCAGTACTTC. Translation: CASSQVRGPWEQYF.

This clonotype was seen ten or more times. This chain joins TRBV10-3 and TRBJ1-5; possibly TRBD1 for D (5 bases). CDR1 and CDR2 from the germline V gene are ENHRY and SYGVKD. CDR3 length equals 15 residues. V dropped 3 bases and J dropped 3 bases, with 12 bases sitting between them. CDR3 sequence (DNA): TGTGCCATCAGTGATGGGGGGTTACTCAATCAGCCCCAGCATTTT. It yields the protein CAISDGGLLNQPQHF.

Many counts were recorded for this clonotype. The chain combines TRBV20-1 with TRBJ2-1, with 10 nucleotides matching TRBD2. Trimming took 4 bases from V and 4 from J; bases not matched to a gene: 4. This CDR3 contains 14 residues. Germline values: CDR1 DFQATT, CDR2 SNEGSKA (reference sequence). The CDR3, as DNA: TGCAGTGCTACCGGGACTAGCGTTTACAATGAGCAGTTCTTC. Translating gives CSATGTSVYNEQFF.

This clonotype came up many times. The J gene is TRBJ2-7, the V gene TRBV7-9, with 8 nucleotides matching TRBD1. This CDR3 has 16 residues. Trimming cost V 5 bases and J 0 bases; bases outside gene matches: 9. Germline CDR1 SEHNR, CDR2 FQNEAQ (reference sequence). CDR3 sequence reads: CASSRDRSSYSYEQYF. The CDR3 DNA follows: TGTGCCAGCAGCCGGGACAGGTCCTCTTACTCCTACGAGCAGTACTTC.

The gene calls are TRBV29-1 and TRBJ2-6; 7 bases agree with TRBD2. Germline-derived CDR1 and CDR2 are SQVTM and ANQGSEA. The CDR3 covers 17 residues. V shed 5 bases, J shed 0 bases, and the junction held 10 bases outside the gene matches. The CDR3 DNA reads TGCAGCGTTTACTCCGGGACTACCCTCTCTGGGGCCAACGTCCTGACTTTC. This encodes CSVYSGTTLSGANVLTF.

The V call is TRBV27, the J call TRBJ1-1; D unresolved. This CDR3 is built from 14 residues. The germline V gene has CDR1 MNHEY and CDR2 SMNVEV (reference sequence). V lost 5 bases to trimming and J lost 11 bases, with 21 bases between them. CDR3 in amino acids: CASSGLRSMGGAFF. The CDR3, as DNA: TGTGCCAGCAGTGGTCTCCGGAGTATGGGTGGGGCTTTCTTT.

This clonotype was found many times. V and J are TRBV20-1 and TRBJ2-1; tentatively, D is TRBD2 (5 bases). Germline-derived CDR1 and CDR2 are DFQATT and SNEGSKA (reference sequence). V was clipped by 6 bases and J by 8 bases, with 14 bases between them. This CDR3 is built from 12 residues. The CDR3 bases are TGCAGTGCCTGGGAGATTCGCCATGAGCAGTTCTTC. Its translation is CSAWEIRHEQFF.

This clonotype was recorded at least ten times. The CDR3, as DNA: TGCAGTGCTGGGGCGGGGGCGTCCAATGAGCAGTTCTTC. The encoded protein is CSAGAGASNEQFF. The chain is built from TRBV20-1 and TRBJ2-1, with D perhaps matching TRBD2 (7 bases). This CDR3 spans 13 amino acids. The ends were cut back, 5 bases at V and 6 bases at J, with 14 bases in the middle. Germline V gives CDR1 DFQATT, CDR2 SNEGSKA (reference sequence).

V and J are TRBV7-9 and TRBJ1-2; TRBD1 is a possible D gene (5 bases). This CDR3 is 15 amino acids long. In germline, CDR1 is SEHNR, CDR2 FQNEAQ (reference sequence). V shed 6 bases and J shed 6 bases, with 20 bases lying between them. The CDR3 sequence is CASRLWTKEGDGYTF. The CDR3 DNA reads as TGTGCCAGCAGACTCTGGACAAAGGAGGGAGATGGCTACACCTTC.

The sample holds many counts of this clonotype. The chain recombines TRBV20-1 with TRBJ1-5; maybe TRBD1 (6 bases). The CDR3 covers 13 residues. CDR1 is DFQATT, CDR2 SNEGSKA, per germline (reference sequence). V lost 4 bases and J 3 bases, leaving 10 bases between the germline ends. The CDR3 region has the DNA TGCAGTGCTACCACAGGGATCAATCAGCCCCAGCATTTT. Translated: CSATTGINQPQHF.

This clonotype appeared many times. The CDR3 nucleotides read TGTGCCAGCAGTCGCGGACAGGGAACCTACGAGCAGTACTTC. Encoded protein: CASSRGQGTYEQYF. The chain uses TRBV6-1 and TRBJ2-7; 8 bases match TRBD1. J lost 2 bases, V lost 5 bases, and 5 bases had no gene match. This CDR3 is built from 14 residues. Germline V gene data show CDR1 as MNHNS and CDR2 as SASEGT.

The J gene is TRBJ2-3, the V gene TRBV4-3; TRBD1 might be the D (5 bases). CDR3 size: 15 residues. Germline V CDR1 and CDR2: LGHNA, YSLEER. V lost 1 base to trimming and J lost 5 bases, with 13 bases between them. The chain's CDR3 is CASSQGNTRVDTQYF. CDR3 DNA sequence: TGCGCCAGCAGCCAAGGGAATACCAGGGTAGATACGCAGTATTTT.